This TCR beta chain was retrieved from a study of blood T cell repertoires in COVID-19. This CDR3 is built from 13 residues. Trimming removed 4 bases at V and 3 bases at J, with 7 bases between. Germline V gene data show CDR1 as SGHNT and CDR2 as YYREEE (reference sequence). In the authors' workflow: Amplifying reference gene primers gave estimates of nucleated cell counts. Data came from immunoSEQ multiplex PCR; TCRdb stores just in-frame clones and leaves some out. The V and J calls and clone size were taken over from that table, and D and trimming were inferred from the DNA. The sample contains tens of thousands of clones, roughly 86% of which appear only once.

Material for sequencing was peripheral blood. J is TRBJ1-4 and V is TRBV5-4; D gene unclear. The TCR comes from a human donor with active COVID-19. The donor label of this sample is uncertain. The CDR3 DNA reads TGTGCCAGCAGCGCGACACCTAATGAAAAACTGTTTTTT. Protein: CASSATPNEKLFF.